This entry features one T cell receptor (beta chain) sequence. Its antigen is currently unknown. V lost 3 bases to trimming and J lost 8 bases, with 13 bases between them. CDR1 is DFQATT, CDR2 SNEGSKA, per germline (reference sequence). CDR3 length equals 13 residues. Sequencing of TCR beta was performed on blood CD8+ and CD4+ T cells. With random hexamers, roughly 0.45 to 1 ug RNA was reverse transcribed. An immunoSEQ multiplex PCR amplified TCR beta CDR3 over 54 Vbeta and 13 Jbeta. MiXCR was run by TCRdb on the immunoSEQ multiplex PCR reads, yielding one entry per CDR3 protein. The table lists some 120,000 distinct CDR3 sequences, about 95% of them singletons. The sample originates from a study of CD8 T cells in Susac syndrome. Study outcomes and limitations: As the study acknowledged, the number of individuals who were part of its TCR sequencing and HLA analysis was relatively small.

The sequenced sample was CD4+ T cells from PBMCs. The sequence derives from a human donor with multiple sclerosis. The chain recombines TRBV20-1 with TRBJ1-4; D gene unclear. The CDR3 DNA reads TGCAGTGCTAGTAACCCAAGAGAAGAAAAACTGTTTTTT. Encoded protein: CSASNPREEKLFF.